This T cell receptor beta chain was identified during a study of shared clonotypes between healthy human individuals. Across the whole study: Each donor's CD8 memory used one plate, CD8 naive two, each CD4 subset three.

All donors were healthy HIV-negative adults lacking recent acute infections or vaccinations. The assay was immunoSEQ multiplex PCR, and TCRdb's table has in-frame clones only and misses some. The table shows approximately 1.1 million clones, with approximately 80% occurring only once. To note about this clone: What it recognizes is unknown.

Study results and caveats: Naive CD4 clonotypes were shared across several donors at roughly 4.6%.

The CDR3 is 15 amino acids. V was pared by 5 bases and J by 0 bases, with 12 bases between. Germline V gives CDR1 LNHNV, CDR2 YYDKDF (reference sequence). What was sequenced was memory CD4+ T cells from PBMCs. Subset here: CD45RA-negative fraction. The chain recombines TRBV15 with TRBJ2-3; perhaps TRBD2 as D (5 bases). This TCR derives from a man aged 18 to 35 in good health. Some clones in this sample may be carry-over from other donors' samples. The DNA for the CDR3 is TGTGCCACCAGCCCCAACTCGGGGAGCACAGATACGCAGTATTTT. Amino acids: CATSPNSGSTDTQYF.